The text below deals with one TCR beta chain. The second PCR ran about 6 to 12 cycles with a sample-barcoded 5' primer and J-beta primers. TCRdb itself ran the 5' RACE reads through MiXCR, one entry per CDR3 protein. The sample shows over 1,200,000 distinct CDR3 sequences, 55% to 75% of them seen only once. This sample is drawn from a study of blood T cells in healthy people across ages. Trimming removed 7 bases from V and 2 bases from J, with 12 bases in between. CDR3 size: 13 residues. Germline V lookup: CDR1 MNHEY, CDR2 SVGAGI. The chain combines TRBV6-5 with TRBJ2-7; D unclear. The clonotype was recovered from a young man in good health. The source material was blood. CDR3 DNA sequence: TGTGCCAGCAAGGATTATGGGACCTACGAGCAGTACTTC. Protein product: CASKDYGTYEQYF.